These T cell receptor beta chains were read from a single sample in a study of identifying expanded T cells in peripheral blood. Assay: immunoSEQ multiplex PCR; the TCRdb copy retains only in-frame clones and omits some. Of tens of thousands of clones in the sample, around nine tenths were seen once. Sequenced sample: blood. The receptors stem from a person between 18 and 75 years old in good health. The CDR3 runs from the conserved cysteine through the conserved F or W. Each record gives: D gene, clone size, V gene, J gene, CDR3 length, CDR3 DNA, CDR3 protein. D genes are given only for firm matches. The size field is filled for only some rows; it gives once, few, many or a size class.

D: -; size: -; V: TRBV4-1; J: TRBJ2-5; length: 15; DNA: TGCGCCAGCAGCCAAAGCCCGACGGGGTGGGAGACCCAGTACTTC; CDR3: CASSQSPTGWETQYF
D: TRBD2; size: -; V: TRBV4-1; J: TRBJ2-3; length: 18; DNA: TGCGCCAGCAGCCAAAAAGTCTGGACTAGCGGGGGCACAGATACGCAGTATTTT; CDR3: CASSQKVWTSGGTDTQYF
D: -; size: -; V: TRBV6-5; J: TRBJ1-2; length: 15; DNA: TGTGCCAGCAGTACCTCACAGGATGTTGGCTATGGCTACACCTTC; CDR3: CASSTSQDVGYGYTF
D: -; size: once; V: TRBV21-1; J: TRBJ2-1; length: 16; DNA: TGTGCCAGCAGCAAAGTTGGGGACAGGGCATACAATGAGCAGTTCTTC; CDR3: CASSKVGDRAYNEQFF
D: -; size: -; V: TRBV27; J: TRBJ1-5; length: 15; DNA: TGTGCCAGCAGTTTACGGGGAGGCAGCAATCAGCCCCAGCATTTT; CDR3: CASSLRGGSNQPQHF
D: -; size: -; V: TRBV5-5; J: TRBJ2-5; length: 15; DNA: TGTGCCAGCAGCCCGGGGGCTATCTTCCAAGAGACCCAGTACTTC; CDR3: CASSPGAIFQETQYF
D: TRBD1; size: -; V: TRBV7-2; J: TRBJ2-3; length: 15; DNA: TGTGCCAGCAGCACGGGACAGGGTTATACAGATACGCAGTATTTT; CDR3: CASSTGQGYTDTQYF
D: TRBD2; size: -; V: TRBV4-2; J: TRBJ2-5; length: 15; DNA: TGTGCCAGCAGCCAAGCCTCATCCGGGGGGGAGACCCAGTACTTC; CDR3: CASSQASSGGETQYF
D: -; size: -; V: TRBV5-6; J: TRBJ2-2; length: 14; DNA: TGTGCCAGCAGCTTACAGGTTTTGACCGGGGAGCTGTTTTTT; CDR3: CASSLQVLTGELFF
D: TRBD1; size: -; V: TRBV5-6; J: TRBJ2-7; length: 15; DNA: TGTGCCAGCAGCTCTAGACAGGGTGGAGGTACCGAGCAGTACTTC; CDR3: CASSSRQGGGTEQYF
D: -; size: -; V: TRBV4-3; J: TRBJ2-7; length: 15; DNA: TGCGCCAGCAGCCAGTCTACCGGGACAAATAACGAGCAGTACTTC; CDR3: CASSQSTGTNNEQYF
D: TRBD1; size: -; V: TRBV19; J: TRBJ1-5; length: 11; DNA: TGTGCCAGCGGGGACAGGCAGCCCCAGCATTTT; CDR3: CASGDRQPQHF
D: -; size: -; V: TRBV19; J: TRBJ2-3; length: 16; DNA: TGTGCCAGTAGTTCCCGGACACCTCCTTACGGGGATACGCAGTATTTT; CDR3: CASSSRTPPYGDTQYF
D: TRBD2; size: -; V: TRBV5-8; J: TRBJ2-1; length: 14; DNA: TGTGCCAGCAGCTTGGGACTAGCAGAGGATGAGCAGTTCTTC; CDR3: CASSLGLAEDEQFF
D: -; size: -; V: TRBV18; J: TRBJ1-1; length: 12; DNA: TGTGCCAGCTCACCCGCGGCCACTGAAGCTTTCTTT; CDR3: CASSPAATEAFF
D: TRBD1; size: -; V: TRBV14; J: TRBJ2-2; length: 17; DNA: TGTGCCAGCAGCCAGATGGGACAGGGGGCCAGCACCGGGGAGCTGTTTTTT; CDR3: CASSQMGQGASTGELFF
D: -; size: -; V: TRBV6-5; J: TRBJ2-5; length: 14; DNA: TGTGCCAGCAGTAGTGGGCAGGGGAGAGAGACCCAGTACTTC; CDR3: CASSSGQGRETQYF
D: TRBD1; size: -; V: TRBV5-1; J: TRBJ2-5; length: 16; DNA: TGCGCCAGCAGCTTGGGGACCACAGGGGGTCGAGAGACCCAGTACTTC; CDR3: CASSLGTTGGRETQYF
D: TRBD2; size: once; V: TRBV7-2; J: TRBJ2-7; length: 15; DNA: TGTGCCAGCAGCGCCCCGACTAGCCGCACCTACGAGCAGTACTTC; CDR3: CASSAPTSRTYEQYF
D: TRBD1; size: -; V: TRBV5-1; J: TRBJ2-3; length: 16; DNA: TGCGCCAGCTCCCAAATAGGGGGCACGCGGCCTGATACGCAGTATTTT; CDR3: CASSQIGGTRPDTQYF
D: -; size: -; V: TRBV9; J: TRBJ2-3; length: 15; DNA: TGTGCCAGCAGCGTAGCCTCGGGGGGCACAGATACGCAGTATTTT; CDR3: CASSVASGGTDTQYF
D: TRBD1; size: once; V: TRBV25-1; J: TRBJ1-4; length: 14; DNA: TGTGCCAGCAGCCCCGGGACAGGGGTGGAAAAACTGTTTTTT; CDR3: CASSPGTGVEKLFF